This is a list of T cell receptor beta chains from one sample in a study of cytotoxic CD8 clonotypes in ibrutinib-treated CLL. The assay was immunoSEQ multiplex PCR, and TCRdb's table has in-frame clones only and misses some. This table holds some 300,000 clones, roughly 85% found once. The sequencing used PBMCs, collected before ibrutinib treatment. The receptors come from a human donor with chronic lymphocytic leukemia. Each CDR3 is given with its conserved first and last residue.

J gene: TRBJ2-7
V gene: TRBV4-2
CDR3 length: 13
CDR3 protein: CASSQGSAYEQYF

J gene: TRBJ2-5
V gene: TRBV6-1
CDR3 length: 14
CDR3 protein: CASTLGRTQETQYF

J gene: TRBJ1-1
V gene: TRBV7-9
CDR3 length: 13
CDR3 protein: CASREHMNTEAFF

J gene: TRBJ2-1
V gene: TRBV10-3
CDR3 length: 15
CDR3 protein: CAIRSSGRAYNEQFF

J gene: TRBJ1-5
V gene: TRBV18
CDR3 length: 13
CDR3 protein: CASSPQGFQPQHF

J gene: TRBJ2-1
V gene: TRBV6-5
CDR3 length: 14
CDR3 protein: CASSGDSSYNEQFF

J gene: TRBJ2-3
V gene: TRBV7-2
CDR3 length: 15
CDR3 protein: CASSLVAGVADTQYF

J gene: TRBJ1-1
V gene: TRBV29-1
CDR3 length: 13
CDR3 protein: CSVEGDVGTEAFF

J gene: TRBJ2-5
V gene: TRBV9
CDR3 length: 14
CDR3 protein: CASSVFGGSETQYF

J gene: TRBJ1-2
V gene: TRBV6-6
CDR3 length: 15
CDR3 protein: CASSDRGTGVNGYTF

J gene: TRBJ2-7
V gene: TRBV6-1
CDR3 length: 16
CDR3 protein: CASSGTLAGSAYEQYF

J gene: TRBJ2-7
V gene: TRBV2
CDR3 length: 13
CDR3 protein: CASVTSVSYEQYF

J gene: TRBJ2-7
V gene: TRBV30
CDR3 length: 14
CDR3 protein: CAWIDRDSSYEQYF

J gene: TRBJ1-5
V gene: TRBV5-1
CDR3 length: 15
CDR3 protein: CASSLYGQPNQPQHF

J gene: TRBJ2-2
V gene: TRBV10-1
CDR3 length: 16
CDR3 protein: CASSESGREPTGELFF

J gene: TRBJ1-5
V gene: TRBV30
CDR3 length: 15
CDR3 protein: CAWKAGTNSNQPQHF

J gene: TRBJ1-5
V gene: TRBV5-6
CDR3 length: 15
CDR3 protein: CASSLDGISNQPQHF

J gene: TRBJ2-5
V gene: TRBV5-1
CDR3 length: 14
CDR3 protein: CASSPGTVQETQYF

J gene: TRBJ2-3
V gene: TRBV7-9
CDR3 length: 12
CDR3 protein: CASSPGGDTQYF

J gene: TRBJ2-7
V gene: TRBV7-2
CDR3 length: 13
CDR3 protein: CASSLAGGYEQYF

J gene: TRBJ2-3
V gene: TRBV4-3
CDR3 length: 15
CDR3 protein: CASSQNYINTDTQYF

J gene: TRBJ1-2
V gene: TRBV2
CDR3 length: 16
CDR3 protein: CASSEASGTEYYGYTF

J gene: TRBJ2-3
V gene: TRBV5-1
CDR3 length: 19
CDR3 protein: CASSLLLAGVPTSTDTQYF

J gene: TRBJ1-2
V gene: TRBV7-2
CDR3 length: 14
CDR3 protein: CASSLSVLNYGYTF

J gene: TRBJ2-6
V gene: TRBV6-6
CDR3 length: 14
CDR3 protein: CASTGVSGANVLTF

J gene: TRBJ1-2
V gene: TRBV18
CDR3 length: 15
CDR3 protein: CASSRRGQGNYGYTF

J gene: TRBJ2-7
V gene: TRBV25-1
CDR3 length: 12
CDR3 protein: CASSASGYEQYF

J gene: TRBJ1-4
V gene: TRBV4-3
CDR3 length: 14
CDR3 protein: CASSQAGPFGKLFF

J gene: TRBJ1-1
V gene: TRBV2
CDR3 length: 12
CDR3 protein: CARTQGRTEAFF

J gene: TRBJ1-1
V gene: TRBV30
CDR3 length: 12
CDR3 protein: CAWSLGGPEAFF

J gene: TRBJ2-1
V gene: TRBV6-6
CDR3 length: 14
CDR3 protein: CASSVSPQGDEQFF

J gene: TRBJ1-1
V gene: TRBV28
CDR3 length: 12
CDR3 protein: CASFLSHTEAFF

J gene: TRBJ2-1
V gene: TRBV7-3
CDR3 length: 12
CDR3 protein: CASSSAVGEQFF

J gene: TRBJ2-5
V gene: TRBV6-1
CDR3 length: 13
CDR3 protein: CASSRSGVETQYF

J gene: TRBJ2-7
V gene: TRBV7-8
CDR3 length: 15
CDR3 protein: CASSLFSGSTYEQYF

J gene: TRBJ2-7
V gene: TRBV6-6
CDR3 length: 16
CDR3 protein: CASSNPGSKKIYEQYF

J gene: TRBJ2-7
V gene: TRBV7-9
CDR3 length: 15
CDR3 protein: CASSLTGTGRGEQYF